The source of this T cell receptor (beta chain) is a study of cytomegalovirus exposure and HLA in healthy donors. Study-level findings and limits: On later analysis, the bulk of CMV-associated TCR beta chains appeared to be HLA-restricted. Highest at DRB1 and lowest at HLA-C, TCR association rates differed among HLA loci in a later analysis. In a later analysis, a genetic analysis reported fewer productive-TCR N-insertions in an Asian-associated ancestry cluster than the cohort average.

PCR primers comprised 60 Vbeta and 13 Jbeta primers. Repertoires were generated with immunoSEQ multiplex PCR, while TCRdb's copy carries only in-frame clones and drops some. This sample's table has more than 130,000 clones. In germline, CDR1 is MNHEY, CDR2 SMNVEV (reference sequence). Trimming shortened V by 4 bases and J by 0 bases, and 11 bases separated the two germline ends. The CDR3 has 15 amino acids. Of note for this clone: What it binds is unknown.

This receptor was obtained from a man aged 35-49 years in good health and CMV-seronegative. This chain links TRBV27 with TRBJ2-3; a possible D gene is TRBD2 (5 bases). The sample taken for sequencing was PBMCs. The CDR3 here is CASSSSPGSTDTQYF. The CDR3 DNA reads TGTGCCAGCAGTTCCTCTCCGGGGAGCACAGATACGCAGTATTTT.